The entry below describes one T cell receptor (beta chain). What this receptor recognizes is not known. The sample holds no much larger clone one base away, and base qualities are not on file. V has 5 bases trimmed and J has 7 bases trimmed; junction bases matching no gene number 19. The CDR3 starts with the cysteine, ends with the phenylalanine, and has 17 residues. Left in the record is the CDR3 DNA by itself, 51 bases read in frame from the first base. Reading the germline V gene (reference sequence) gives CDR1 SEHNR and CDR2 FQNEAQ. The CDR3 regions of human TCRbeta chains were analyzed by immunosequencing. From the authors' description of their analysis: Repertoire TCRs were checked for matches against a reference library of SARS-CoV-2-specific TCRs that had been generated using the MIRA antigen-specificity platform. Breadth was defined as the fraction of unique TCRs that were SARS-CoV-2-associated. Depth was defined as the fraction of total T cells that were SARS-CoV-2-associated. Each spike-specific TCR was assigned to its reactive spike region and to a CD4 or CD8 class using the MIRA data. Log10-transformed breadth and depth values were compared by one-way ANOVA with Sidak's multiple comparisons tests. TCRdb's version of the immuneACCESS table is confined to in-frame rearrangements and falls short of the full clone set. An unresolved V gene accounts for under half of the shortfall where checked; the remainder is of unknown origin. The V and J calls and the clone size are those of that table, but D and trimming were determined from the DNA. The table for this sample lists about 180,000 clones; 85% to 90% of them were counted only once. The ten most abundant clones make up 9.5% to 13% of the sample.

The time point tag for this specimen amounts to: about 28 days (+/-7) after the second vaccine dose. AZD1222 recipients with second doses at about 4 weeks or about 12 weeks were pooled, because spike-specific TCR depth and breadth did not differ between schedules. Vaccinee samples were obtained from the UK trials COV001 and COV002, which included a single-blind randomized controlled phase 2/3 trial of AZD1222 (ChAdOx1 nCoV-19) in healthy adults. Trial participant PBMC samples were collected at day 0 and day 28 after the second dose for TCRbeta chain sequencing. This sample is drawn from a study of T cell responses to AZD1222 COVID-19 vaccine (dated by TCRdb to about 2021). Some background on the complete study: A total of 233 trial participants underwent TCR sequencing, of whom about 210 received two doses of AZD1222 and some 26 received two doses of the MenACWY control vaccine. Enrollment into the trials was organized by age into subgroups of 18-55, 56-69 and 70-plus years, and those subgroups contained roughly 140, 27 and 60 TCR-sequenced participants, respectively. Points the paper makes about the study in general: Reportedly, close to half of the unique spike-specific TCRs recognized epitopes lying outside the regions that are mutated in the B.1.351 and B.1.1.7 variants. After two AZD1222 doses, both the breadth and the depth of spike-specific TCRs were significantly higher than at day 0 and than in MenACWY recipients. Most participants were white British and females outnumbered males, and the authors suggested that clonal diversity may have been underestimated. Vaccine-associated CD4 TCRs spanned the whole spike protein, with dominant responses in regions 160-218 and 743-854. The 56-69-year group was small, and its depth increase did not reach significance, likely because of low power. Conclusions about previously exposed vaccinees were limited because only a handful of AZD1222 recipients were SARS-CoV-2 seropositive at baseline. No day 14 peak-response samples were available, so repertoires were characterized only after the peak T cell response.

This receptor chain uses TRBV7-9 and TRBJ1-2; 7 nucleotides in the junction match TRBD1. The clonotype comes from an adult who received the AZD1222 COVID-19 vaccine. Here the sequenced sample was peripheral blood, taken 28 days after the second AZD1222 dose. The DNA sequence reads TGTGCCAGCAGCCCCAGGGGGGGCGGAAGTAGGATTGGTGGCTACACCTTC. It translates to CASSPRGGGSRIGGYTF.